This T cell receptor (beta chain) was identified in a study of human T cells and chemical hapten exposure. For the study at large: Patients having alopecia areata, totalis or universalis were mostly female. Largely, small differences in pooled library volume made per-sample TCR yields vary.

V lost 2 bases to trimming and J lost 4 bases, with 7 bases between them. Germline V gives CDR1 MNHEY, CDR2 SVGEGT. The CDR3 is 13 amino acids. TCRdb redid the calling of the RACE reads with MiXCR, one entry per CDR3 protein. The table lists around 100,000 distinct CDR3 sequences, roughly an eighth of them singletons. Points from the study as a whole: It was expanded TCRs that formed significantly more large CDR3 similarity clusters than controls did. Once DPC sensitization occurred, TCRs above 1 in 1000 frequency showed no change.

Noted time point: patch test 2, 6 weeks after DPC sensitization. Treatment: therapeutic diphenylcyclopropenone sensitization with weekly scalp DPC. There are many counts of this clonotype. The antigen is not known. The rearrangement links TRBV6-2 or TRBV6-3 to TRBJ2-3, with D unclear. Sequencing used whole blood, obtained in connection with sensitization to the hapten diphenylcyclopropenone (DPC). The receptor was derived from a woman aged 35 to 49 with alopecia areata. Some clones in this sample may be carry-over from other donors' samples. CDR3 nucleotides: TGTGCCAGCAGTTACAAATGGGCAGATACGCAGTATTTT. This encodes CASSYKWADTQYF.